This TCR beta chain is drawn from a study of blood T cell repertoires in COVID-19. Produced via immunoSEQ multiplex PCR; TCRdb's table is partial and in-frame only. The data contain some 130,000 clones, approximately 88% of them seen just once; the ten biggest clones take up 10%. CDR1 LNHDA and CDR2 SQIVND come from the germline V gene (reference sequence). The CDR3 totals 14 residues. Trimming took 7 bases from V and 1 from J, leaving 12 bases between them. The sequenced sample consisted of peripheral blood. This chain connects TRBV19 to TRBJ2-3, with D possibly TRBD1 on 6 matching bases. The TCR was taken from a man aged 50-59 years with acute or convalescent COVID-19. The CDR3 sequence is CASNLRTGTDTQYF. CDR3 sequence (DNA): TGTGCCAGTAACTTAAGGACAGGCACAGATACGCAGTATTTT. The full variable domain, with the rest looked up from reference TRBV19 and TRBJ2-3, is DGGITQSPKYLFRKEGQNVTLSCEQNLNHDAMYWYRQDPGQGLRLIYYSQIVNDFQKGDIAEGYSVSREKKESFPLTVTSAQKNPTAFYLCASNLRTGTDTQYFGPGTRLTVL.